This T cell receptor (beta chain) was captured by sequencing in a study of Ad26.COV2.S vaccination and SARS-CoV-2 variants. The overall study: Enrolled in COV1001, the donor was in the Ad26.COV2.S trial arm, which received the vaccine.

Overall study results and limits: Responses of spike-specific T cells (both CD8+ and CD4+) reportedly showed substantial breadth after vaccination.

Treatment described: approximately 18 received Ad26.COV2.S at low or high dose, single or two shots; about 5 received placebo; per-sample allocation not given. Samples were taken on day 63 after the first vaccine or placebo injection. An adult of 18-55 years in Boston served as donor. Vaccination employed an Ad26 vector expressing the Wuhan-strain SARS-CoV-2 spike. For this clone: Antigen unknown.

Clones were sequenced by immunoSEQ multiplex PCR, and TCRdb holds only the in-frame ones, with some missing. The sample contains about 370,000 clones, 89% of which appear only once. Germline V gives CDR1 SQVTM, CDR2 ANQGSEA. This CDR3 region has 16 residues. J lost 5 bases, V lost 0 bases, and 6 bases had no gene match. This TCR was recovered from a person between 18 and 59 years old who received the Ad26.COV2.S COVID-19 vaccine or a placebo. The input for sequencing was peripheral blood, taken in a trial of Ad26.COV2.S vaccine versus placebo. The chain recombines TRBV29-1 with TRBJ1-5, with 11 nucleotides matching TRBD1. As DNA, the CDR3 is TGCAGCGTTGAAGATGTGCGGGACAGGGGGTATCAGCCCCAGCATTTT. Translating it yields CSVEDVRDRGYQPQHF.